This TCR beta chain was captured in a study of identical twins. Study-wide points: Recombination models fit unrelated individuals' TCR alpha sharing but underestimated twins'. Beta out-of-frame sequences showed weaker excess sharing between twins. Abundant cord blood beta clonotypes carried fewer insertions; memory repertoires showed none.

Each cDNA held unique molecular identifiers, and template switching gave it a universal primer site. One entry per CDR3 protein, called by TCRdb with MiXCR from the 5' RACE reads. The sample holds 1.5 million or so distinct CDR3 sequences, under 35% seen once. A note on this clonotype: Antigen: not known.

The germline V and J ends were trimmed by 2 bases and 9 bases, with 13 bases remaining between them. Germline V gives CDR1 ENHRY, CDR2 SYGVKD. The CDR3 extends over 13 amino acids. This TCR came from a newborn girl in good health. What was sequenced was cord blood. The chain carries TRBV10-3 and TRBJ2-5, with D tentatively TRBD2 (5 bases). In DNA form, the CDR3 reads TGTGCCATCAGTGAGATGAGGGTGGAGGCCCAGTACTTC. It translates to CAISEMRVEAQYF.